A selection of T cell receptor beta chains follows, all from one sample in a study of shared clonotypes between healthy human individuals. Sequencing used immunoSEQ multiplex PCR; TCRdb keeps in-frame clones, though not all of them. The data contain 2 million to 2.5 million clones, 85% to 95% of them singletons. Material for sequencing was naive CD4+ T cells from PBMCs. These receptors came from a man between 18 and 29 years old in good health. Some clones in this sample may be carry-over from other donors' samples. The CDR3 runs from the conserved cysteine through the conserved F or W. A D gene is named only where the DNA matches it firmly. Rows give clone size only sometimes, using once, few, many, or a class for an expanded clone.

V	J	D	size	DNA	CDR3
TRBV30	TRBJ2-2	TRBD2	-	TGTGCCTGGACTAGCGGGAGGTACGCCACCGGGGAGCTGTTTTTT	CAWTSGRYATGELFF
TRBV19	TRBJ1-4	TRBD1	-	TGTGCCAGTACCCGGACAGGGATAGAGGGTGAAAAACTGTTTTTT	CASTRTGIEGEKLFF
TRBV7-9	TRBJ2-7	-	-	TGTGCCAGCAGCTTCTCACTCATCCAGGACCGATGGGGCTACGAGCAGTACTTC	CASSFSLIQDRWGYEQYF
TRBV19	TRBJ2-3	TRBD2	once	TGTGCCACAGCCAATAGCGGGAGTCACGCAGATACGCAGTATTTT	CATANSGSHADTQYF
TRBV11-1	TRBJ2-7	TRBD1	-	TGTGCCAGCAGCCCAGGGACAGGGGCAGCCTACGAGCAGTACTTC	CASSPGTGAAYEQYF
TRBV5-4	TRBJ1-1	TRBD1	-	TGTGCCAGCAGACGGACACAGGGGTCCGGCACTGAAGCTTTCTTT	CASRRTQGSGTEAFF
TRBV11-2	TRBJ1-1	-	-	TGTGCCAGCAGCCCAAGAAGTCAGGGTGTCACTGAAGCTTTCTTT	CASSPRSQGVTEAFF
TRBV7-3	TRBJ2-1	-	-	TGTGCCAGCAGCTTACGCCCCGGTTCGAACAATGAGCAGTTCTTC	CASSLRPGSNNEQFF
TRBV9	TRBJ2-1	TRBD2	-	TGTGCCAGCAGCGTAGTTAGCGGGAGGATCAATGAGCAGTTCTTC	CASSVVSGRINEQFF
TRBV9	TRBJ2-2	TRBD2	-	TGTGCCAGCAGCTATTCTAGCGGGAGGGGGTACACCGGGGAGCTGTTTTTT	CASSYSSGRGYTGELFF
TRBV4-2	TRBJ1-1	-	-	TGTGCCAGCAGCCGCCCGGGCATGAACACTGAAGCTTTCTTT	CASSRPGMNTEAFF
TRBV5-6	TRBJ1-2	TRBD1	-	TGTGCCAGCAGCTTGACAGGGGTTGGCTACACCTTC	CASSLTGVGYTF
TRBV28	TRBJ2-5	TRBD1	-	TGTGCCAGCAGCCCTGGACAGGGCGAGACCCAGTACTTC	CASSPGQGETQYF
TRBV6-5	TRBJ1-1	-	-	TGTGCCAGCAGCAAACCTATGAACACTGAAGCTTTCTTT	CASSKPMNTEAFF
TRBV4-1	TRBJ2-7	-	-	TGCGCCAGCAGCTCTCGGGAGTCCCCCAGGGACGAGCAGTACTTC	CASSSRESPRDEQYF
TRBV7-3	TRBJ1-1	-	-	TGTGCCAGCAGCTTAGGCAGGGCGAACACTGAAGCTTTCTTT	CASSLGRANTEAFF
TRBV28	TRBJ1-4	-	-	TGTGCCAGCAGAAAGGACGGTAATGAAAAACTGTTTTTT	CASRKDGNEKLFF
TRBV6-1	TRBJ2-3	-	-	TGTGCCAGCGCGGAGCCCCCCACAGATACGCAGTATTTT	CASAEPPTDTQYF
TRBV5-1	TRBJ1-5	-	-	TGCGCCAGCAGCCTGGTCGGGACAAGCAATCAGCCCCAGCATTTT	CASSLVGTSNQPQHF
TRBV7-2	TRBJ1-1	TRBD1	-	TGTGCCAGCAGCTGGGACAGGGTAGGAACTGAAGCTTTCTTT	CASSWDRVGTEAFF
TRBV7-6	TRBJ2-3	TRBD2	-	TGTGCCAGCAGCTTAGTCGAACGGGGCGGGGGAGATACGCAGTATTTT	CASSLVERGGGDTQYF
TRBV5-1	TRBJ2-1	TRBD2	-	TGCGCCAGCAGCTTGGTTCTAGCGGGAGGGCCTTACAATGAGCAGTTCTTC	CASSLVLAGGPYNEQFF
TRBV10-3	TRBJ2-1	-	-	TGTGCCATCAGTGAAGACGTCCCACGGAATGAGCAGTTCTTC	CAISEDVPRNEQFF
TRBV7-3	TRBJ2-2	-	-	TGTGCCAGCAGCTCCACAGTGACCGGGGAGCTGTTTTTT	CASSSTVTGELFF
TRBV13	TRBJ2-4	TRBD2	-	TGTGCCAGCAGCTCCCTTGGACTAGCGGGAGAAGGGGTCAAAAACATTCAGTACTTC	CASSSLGLAGEGVKNIQYF
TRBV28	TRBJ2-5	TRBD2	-	TGTGCCAGCAGTTTATTAGCGGGAGGCCGATACGGCGCCGGAGAGACCCAGTACTTC	CASSLLAGGRYGAGETQYF
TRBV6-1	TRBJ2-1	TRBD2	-	TGTGCCAGCAGTGAAGCAGGGACTAGCGGGAGCTCCTACAATGAGCAGTTCTTC	CASSEAGTSGSSYNEQFF
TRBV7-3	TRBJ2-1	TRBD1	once	TGTGCCAGCAGCTTAAAGGGGGCGAATGAGCAGTTCTTC	CASSLKGANEQFF
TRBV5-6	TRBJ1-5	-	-	TGTGCCAGCAGCATGGGGATTACCGGTCAGCCCCAGCATTTT	CASSMGITGQPQHF
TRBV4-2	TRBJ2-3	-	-	TGTGCCAGCAGCCAAGATCGGAAGGATACGCAGTATTTT	CASSQDRKDTQYF
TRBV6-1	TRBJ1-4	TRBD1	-	TGTGCCAGCAGCCAAGACAGGGTCACCGAAAAACTGTTTTTT	CASSQDRVTEKLFF
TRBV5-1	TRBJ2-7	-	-	TGCGCCAGCAGCCCGGAATACGGCCGCTCCTACGAGCAGTACTTC	CASSPEYGRSYEQYF
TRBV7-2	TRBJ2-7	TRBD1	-	TGTGCCAGTGCCCCCCAGGGGGCTTCCTACGAGCAGTACTTC	CASAPQGASYEQYF
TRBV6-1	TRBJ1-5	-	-	TGTGCCAGCAGTGAAGTTCCCCAGCCCCAGCATTTT	CASSEVPQPQHF
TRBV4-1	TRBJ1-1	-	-	TGCGCCAGCAGCCAAGGGACAGCCTTTACAACTAACACTGAAGCTTTCTTT	CASSQGTAFTTNTEAFF
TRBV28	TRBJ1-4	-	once	TGTGCCAGCAGGCTACAGGTGAGGGGCGGTGAAAAACTGTTTTTT	CASRLQVRGGEKLFF
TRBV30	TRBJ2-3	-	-	TGTGCCTGGAGTCGGACCGGGGCCAATACGCAGTATTTT	CAWSRTGANTQYF
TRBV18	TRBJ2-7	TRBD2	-	TGTGCCAGCTCATCAACCGGGACTAGCGGGGCCTGGGAGCAGTACTTC	CASSSTGTSGAWEQYF
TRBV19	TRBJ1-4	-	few	TGTGCCAGTAGTATAAGGGATGAAAAACTGTTTTTT	CASSIRDEKLFF
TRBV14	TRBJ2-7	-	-	TGTGCCAGCAGCCGTTTAGCGCGGGCCTACGAGCAGTACTTC	CASSRLARAYEQYF
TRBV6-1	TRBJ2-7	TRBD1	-	TGTGCCAGCAGTGAAGCGGGGACAGGGTACGAGCAGTACTTC	CASSEAGTGYEQYF
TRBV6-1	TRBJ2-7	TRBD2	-	TGTGCCAGCAGGTCGGCCGGGACTAGCGGCTACGAGCAGTACTTC	CASRSAGTSGYEQYF
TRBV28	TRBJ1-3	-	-	TGTGCCAGCAGTTTGAGGGGAGCTGGGTCTGGAAACACCATATATTTT	CASSLRGAGSGNTIYF
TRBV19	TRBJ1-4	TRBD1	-	TGTGCCAGTAGTATAGGTGGACAGGGGTACGAAAAACTGTTTTTT	CASSIGGQGYEKLFF
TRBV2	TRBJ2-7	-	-	TGTGCCAGCAGTGATCCGCCAGTAGGGTCCTACGAGCAGTACTTC	CASSDPPVGSYEQYF
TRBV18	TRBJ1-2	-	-	TGTGCCAGCTCACCACTTTTGCCATCTGTTCGCGATTCATATGGCTACACCTTC	CASSPLLPSVRDSYGYTF
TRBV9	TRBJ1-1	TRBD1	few	TGTGCCAGCAGCCGGGGACAGCAGAACACTGAAGCTTTCTTT	CASSRGQQNTEAFF
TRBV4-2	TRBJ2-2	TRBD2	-	TGTGCCAGCAGCCAAGTGGGGCTAGCGGGAGGTCACACCGGGGAGCTGTTTTTT	CASSQVGLAGGHTGELFF
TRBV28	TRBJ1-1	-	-	TGTGCCAGCACCGCAGGGGTGAACACTGAAGCTTTCTTT	CASTAGVNTEAFF
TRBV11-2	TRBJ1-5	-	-	TGTGCCAGCAGCCCTAATAGCAATCAGCCCCAGCATTTT	CASSPNSNQPQHF
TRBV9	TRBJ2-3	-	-	TGTGCCAGCAGCGTAGGCCCGGGAGATACGCAGTATTTT	CASSVGPGDTQYF